One and the same sample provided the 24 T cell receptor beta chains below, sequenced in a study of blood T cell repertoires in COVID-19. Generated by immunoSEQ multiplex PCR, the TCRdb table keeps only in-frame clones and is missing some. The sample records 60,000 or so clones, around 90% being singletons. The sequenced sample was peripheral blood. The receptors shown here come from a human donor with acute or convalescent COVID-19. The donor label of this sample is uncertain.

The chain carries TRBV6-4 and TRBJ1-6; 8 positions match TRBD1. Germline trimming cut 2 bases from V and 4 bases from J; bases unmatched to any gene: 7. This CDR3 spans 17 amino acids. Germline V gives CDR1 MRHNA, CDR2 SNTAGT. The CDR3 DNA follows: TGTGCCAGCAGTGACCCTTGGGACAGGCTTTATAATTCACCCCTCCACTTT. This codes for CASSDPWDRLYNSPLHF.

The gene calls are TRBV3-1 (or the pseudogene TRBV3-2) and TRBJ2-1, with D possibly being TRBD2 (5 bases). V was pared by 1 base and J by 7 bases, with 5 bases between. The CDR3 length is 12 residues. In germline, CDR1 is LGHDT, CDR2 YNNKEL (reference sequence). The CDR3, as DNA: TGTGCCAGCAGCCAAGCGGGAAATGAGCAGTTCTTC. This sequence encodes CASSQAGNEQFF.

The chain combines TRBV18 with TRBJ2-4; possible D gene TRBD2, 6 bases. Germline assignment: CDR1 KGHSH and CDR2 LQKENI. This CDR3 comprises 20 residues. Trimming stripped 2 bases from V and 0 bases from J, with 23 bases between. CDR3 sequence: CASSPSGRVPGGIAKNIQYF. Written as DNA, the CDR3 is TGTGCCAGCTCACCATCCGGTCGGGTCCCCGGCGGGATAGCCAAAAACATTCAGTACTTC.

The chain uses TRBV25-1 and TRBJ2-7, with D unresolved. Germline-derived CDR1 and CDR2 are MGHDK and SYGVNS. V dropped 1 base and J dropped 3 bases, with 4 bases sitting between them. This CDR3 has 12 amino acids. The CDR3 DNA is TGTGCCAGCAGTGAATTCGGCTACGAGCAGTACGTC. Amino acids: CASSEFGYEQYV.

The rearrangement uses TRBV11-3 and TRBJ2-1, with a possible D match to TRBD2 (5 bases). In germline, CDR1 is SGHNT, CDR2 YENEEA. CDR3 length: 11 residues. Trimming cost V 6 bases and J 10 bases, with 10 bases left between them. The CDR3 nucleotides read TGTGCCAGCAGTCACGGACTGGAGCAGTTCTTC. Residues: CASSHGLEQFF. Variable domain in full (rest from reference TRBV11-3 and TRBJ2-1): EAGVVQSPRYKIIEKKQPVAFWCNPISGHNTLYWYLQNLGQGPELLIRYENEEAVDDSQLPKDRFSAERLKGVDSTLKIQPAELGDSAVYLCASSHGLEQFFGPGTRLTVL.

This chain uses TRBV7-2 with TRBJ2-2, with D possibly matching TRBD2 (6 bases). V lost 2 bases, J lost 2 bases, and 12 bases lay in between. The CDR3 sequence is 16 residues long. Germline values: CDR1 SGHTA, CDR2 FQGNSA. CDR3 in amino acids: CASSLQGGYNTGELFF. Written as DNA, the CDR3 is TGTGCCAGCAGCTTACAGGGAGGATATAACACCGGGGAGCTGTTTTTT.

The genes are TRBV19 and TRBJ1-4; 11 bases line up with TRBD1. Looked up from germline, CDR1 is LNHDA and CDR2 is SQIVND (reference sequence). V gave up 9 bases and J gave up 8 bases; unmatched junction bases: 20. The CDR3 sequence is 18 residues long. Written as DNA, the CDR3 is TGTGCCAGCCTAAAGACCCGGACAGGGGGCGTTGAGAAGGAAAAACTGTTTTTT. Encoded protein: CASLKTRTGGVEKEKLFF.

CDR3 nucleotides: TGTGCCAGTATTCCAGCGGGACAGGGTGGCAATCAGCCCCAGCATTTT. Amino acid sequence: CASIPAGQGGNQPQHF. V and J are TRBV19 and TRBJ1-5, with TRBD1 matching 9 bases. The CDR3 runs to 16 residues. J was trimmed by 2 bases and V by 7 bases; bases with no gene match: 9. The germline CDR1 and CDR2 sequences are LNHDA and SQIVND (reference sequence).

This clone was observed a single time. In DNA form, the CDR3 reads TGTGCCAGTAGTTCCAGTAGCAATCAGCCCCAGCATTTT. Translated, it gives CASSSSSNQPQHF. The chain links TRBV19 to TRBJ1-5; D is unresolved. The CDR3 is 13 amino acids. V was shortened by 5 bases and J by 0 bases, with 5 bases between the two germline ends. CDR1 is LNHDA, CDR2 SQIVND, per germline (reference sequence).

The chain recombines TRBV5-1 with TRBJ1-1; 7 nucleotides match TRBD1. The germline V gene has CDR1 SGHRS and CDR2 YFSETQ. The junction had 7 bases not matched to a gene; V was cut back by 4 bases and J by 4 bases. The length of the CDR3 is 14 residues. This chain's CDR3 is CASSLDRDSTEAFF. The CDR3 DNA sequence: TGCGCCAGCAGCCTAGACCGGGACAGCACTGAAGCTTTCTTT.

V usage is TRBV29-1 and J usage is TRBJ1-2; 7 nucleotides match TRBD1. CDR3 size: 13 residues. Germline CDR1 is SQVTM and CDR2 is ANQGSEA. Germline trimming cut 0 bases from V and 8 bases from J; bases unmatched to any gene: 6. CDR3 DNA sequence: TGCAGCGTTGAAGACCCCGACAGGGAGGGCTACACCTTC. Translated, it gives CSVEDPDREGYTF. The full variable domain, with the rest looked up from reference TRBV29-1 and TRBJ1-2, is SAVISQKPSRDICQRGTSLTIQCQVDSQVTMMFWYRQQPGQSLTLIATANQGSEATYESGFVIDKFPISRPNLTFSTLTVSNMSPEDSSIYLCSVEDPDREGYTFGSGTRLTVV.

This chain connects TRBV7-9 to TRBJ1-1, with D hard to call. CDR1 is SEHNR, CDR2 FQNEAQ, per germline (reference sequence). The CDR3 sequence is 13 residues long. V lost 5 bases to trimming and J lost 5 bases, with 12 bases between them. The CDR3 spells CASSLSGRTEAFF. The CDR3 DNA reads as TGTGCCAGCAGCCTTTCGGGAAGGACTGAAGCTTTCTTT.

The rearrangement joins TRBV30 to TRBJ1-4, with a weak D call TRBD1 (6 bases). Germline V gene sequence: CDR1 GTSNPN, CDR2 SVGIG (reference sequence). The CDR3 is 13 amino acids. Trimming cost V 1 base and J 4 bases, with 7 bases left between them. The CDR3 loop is CAWSGGGNEKLFF. CDR3 nucleotides: TGTGCCTGGAGTGGAGGGGGTAATGAAAAACTGTTTTTT.

This clone was seen a few times. CDR3 region: CASSQVSNSPLHF. CDR3 in DNA: TGTGCCAGCAGCCAAGTCAGTAATTCACCCCTCCACTTT. V usage is TRBV3-1 (or the pseudogene TRBV3-2) and J usage is TRBJ1-6; no clear D gene. CDR1 LGHDT and CDR2 YNNKEL come from the germline V gene (reference sequence). The V end was cut by 1 base, the J end by 6 bases, with 4 bases between. The CDR3 consists of 13 residues.

This clone was detected only once. V is TRBV2 and J is TRBJ2-7, with a tentative D call TRBD1 (5 bases). The CDR3 runs 14 residues. Germline V CDR1 and CDR2: SNHLY, FYNNEI. V was clipped by 4 bases and J by 0 bases, with 10 bases between them. The CDR3 coding sequence is TGTGCCAGCAGTGGGAACAGGCCCTCCTACGAGCAGTACTTC. This translates into CASSGNRPSYEQYF.

The chain carries TRBV18 and TRBJ1-2, with D tentatively TRBD1 (6 bases). Germline V gene sequence: CDR1 KGHSH, CDR2 LQKENI. CDR3 size: 17 residues. V lost 2 bases to trimming and J lost 4 bases, with 20 bases between them. The CDR3 region has the DNA TGTGCCAGCTCACCAGCCACTGGGACAACGGGGACCTATGGCTACACCTTC. Protein product: CASSPATGTTGTYGYTF.

This rearrangement joins TRBV5-1 to TRBJ2-3; D is perhaps TRBD1 (6 bases). This CDR3 is 14 amino acids long. Germline loops: CDR1 SGHRS, CDR2 YFSETQ. V lost 4 bases to trimming and J lost 6 bases, with 15 bases between them. In nucleotides, the CDR3 is TGCGCCAGCAGCCCGGGACAAGAATGGGATACGCAGTATTTT. Amino acid sequence: CASSPGQEWDTQYF.

This sequence joins TRBV9 and TRBJ2-2; 14 bases line up with TRBD2. CDR1 is SGDLS and CDR2 is YYNGEE in the germline V gene. The CDR3 contains 16 residues. V shed 3 bases, J shed 7 bases, and the junction held 5 bases outside the gene matches. The CDR3 region is CASSGLAGGFDGELFF. The DNA for the CDR3 is TGTGCCAGCAGCGGACTAGCGGGAGGGTTCGACGGGGAGCTGTTTTTT.

The chain combines TRBV7-2 with TRBJ2-7; 11 bases are shared with TRBD2. Trimming removed 1 base from V and 4 bases from J; junction bases left unmatched: 6. CDR3 size: 16 residues. Germline V CDR1 and CDR2: SGHTA, FQGNSA. The CDR3 nucleotides read TGTGCCAGCAGCTTAGGGGTAGCGGGGGGGCTGTACGAGCAGTACGTC. This gives the protein CASSLGVAGGLYEQYV.

J is TRBJ1-2 and V is TRBV3-1 (or the pseudogene TRBV3-2); TRBD1 matches at 9 bases. The length of the CDR3 is 16 residues. Germline CDR1 and CDR2: LGHDT and YNNKEL (reference sequence). The J segment lost 2 bases and the V segment lost 3 bases, leaving 7 bases of the junction unmatched. In DNA, the CDR3 is TGTGCCAGCAGCCATTCGGGGGGGACAGGGAACTATGGCTACACCTTC. Protein: CASSHSGGTGNYGYTF.

This chain joins TRBV3-1 (or the pseudogene TRBV3-2) and TRBJ2-1, with 10 bases aligning to TRBD2. Per germline, CDR1 LGHDT and CDR2 YNNKEL (reference sequence). The V gene end was trimmed by 0 bases and the J gene end by 7 bases; junction bases not matched to a gene: 9. This CDR3 region has 17 residues. CDR3 amino acids: CASSQDERSGGANEQFF. The DNA for the CDR3 is TGTGCCAGCAGCCAAGATGAGCGAAGCGGGGGGGCAAATGAGCAGTTCTTC.

J is TRBJ1-4 and V is TRBV28, with TRBD1 matching over 7 bases. Germline CDR1 reads MDHEN; CDR2 reads SYDVKM. This CDR3 is built from 15 residues. After removal of 5 bases from V and 5 bases from J, the junction contained 8 bases not matched to a gene. The CDR3 sequence: CASSKRQGQNEKLFF. CDR3 nucleotide sequence: TGTGCCAGCAGTAAAAGACAGGGTCAAAATGAAAAACTGTTTTTT.

V gene TRBV24-1 combines with J gene TRBJ1-6, with D possibly matching TRBD1 (5 bases). The ends were cut back, 5 bases at V and 6 bases at J, with 7 bases in the middle. The CDR3 totals 13 residues. Germline V gene sequence: CDR1 KGHDR, CDR2 SFDVKD. This chain's CDR3 is CATSAQGNSPLHF. The DNA for the CDR3 is TGTGCCACCAGTGCCCAGGGTAATTCACCCCTCCACTTT.

This clone occurred once. The chain joins TRBV3-1 (or the pseudogene TRBV3-2) to TRBJ2-1; 13 bases are a match to TRBD2. With V trimmed by 5 bases and J by 8 bases, 6 bases remained unmatched. Germline loops: CDR1 LGHDT, CDR2 YNNKEL (reference sequence). The CDR3 runs to 15 residues. CDR3 DNA: TGTGCCAGCAGCGGGGGACTAGCGGGATTCGATGAGCAGTTCTTC. Its translation is CASSGGLAGFDEQFF.